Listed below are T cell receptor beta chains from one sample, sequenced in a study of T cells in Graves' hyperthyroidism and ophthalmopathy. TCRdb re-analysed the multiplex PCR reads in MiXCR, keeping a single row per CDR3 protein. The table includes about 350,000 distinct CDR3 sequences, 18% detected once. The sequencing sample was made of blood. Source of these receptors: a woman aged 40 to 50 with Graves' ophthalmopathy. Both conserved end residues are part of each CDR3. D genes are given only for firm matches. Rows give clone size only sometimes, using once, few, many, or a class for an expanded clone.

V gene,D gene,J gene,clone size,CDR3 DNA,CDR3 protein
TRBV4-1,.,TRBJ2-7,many,TGCGCCAGCAGCCAAGTAATGCAGGGGATATACGAGCAGTACTTC,CASSQVMQGIYEQYF
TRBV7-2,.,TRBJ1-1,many,TGTGCCAGCAGCGTCTTAAGGCTTTTGGGTCAGGGGAAGGGGAACACTGAAGCTTTCTTT,CASSVLRLLGQGKGNTEAFF
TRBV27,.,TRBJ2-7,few,TGTGCCAGCAGTTCACCCAATACCAACGAGCAGTACTTC,CASSSPNTNEQYF
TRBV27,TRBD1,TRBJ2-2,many,TGTGCCAGCAGTAAGGGGGCGAATTTAGTCGGGGAGCTGTTTTTT,CASSKGANLVGELFF
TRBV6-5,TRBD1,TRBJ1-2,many,TGTTCGTCTGGGGGACAGAATTATGGCTACACCTTC,CSSGGQNYGYTF
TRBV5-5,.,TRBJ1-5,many,TGTGCCAGCAGCTTTTGGGACTCGAGCAATCAGCCCCAGCATTTT,CASSFWDSSNQPQHF
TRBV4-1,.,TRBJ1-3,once,TGCGCCAGCAGCCGGGGACAAACAACCTCAAACACCATATATTTT,CASSRGQTTSNTIYF
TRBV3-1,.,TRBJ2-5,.,TGTGCCAGCAGTCAAGTGCTACCGACGGAGACCCAGTACTTC,CASSQVLPTETQYF
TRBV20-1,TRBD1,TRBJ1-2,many,TGCAGTGCCCCGGGACAGGGAATAATTGGCTACACCTTC,CSAPGQGIIGYTF
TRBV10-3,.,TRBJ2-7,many,TGTGCCATCAGTGAGACGCCCAACGAGCAGTACTTC,CAISETPNEQYF
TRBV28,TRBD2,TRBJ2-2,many,TGTGCCAGCAGTTTATATACGTTTCGGAGGACTAGCGGTCACACCGGGGAGCTGTTTTTT,CASSLYTFRRTSGHTGELFF
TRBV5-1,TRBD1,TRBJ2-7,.,TGCGCCAGCAGCCCCCGGGACAGGGGAACGGTCTACGAGCAGTACTTC,CASSPRDRGTVYEQYF
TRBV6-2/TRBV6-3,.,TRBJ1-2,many,TGTGCCAGCAGTTTCTCACAGATAAACTATGGCTACACCTTC,CASSFSQINYGYTF
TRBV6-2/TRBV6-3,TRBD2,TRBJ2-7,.,TGTGCCAGCAGTACCCCGGCTAGCGGGAGAATGGCCGAGCAGTACTTC,CASSTPASGRMAEQYF
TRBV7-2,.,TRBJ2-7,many,TGTGCCAGCAGCTTAGTTAGAGAAATCAACTACGAGCAGTACTTC,CASSLVREINYEQYF
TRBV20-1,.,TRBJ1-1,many,TGCAGTGCCGCGGGTTACACTGAAGCTTTCTTT,CSAAGYTEAFF
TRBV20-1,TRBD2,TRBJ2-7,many,TGCAGTGCCGAGGGGACTAGCGGGTATACCTACGAGCAGTACTTC,CSAEGTSGYTYEQYF
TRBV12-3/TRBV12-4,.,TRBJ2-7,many,TGTGCCAGCAGTTTAAGGGCGGGCAGGGGAAACGAGCAGTACTTC,CASSLRAGRGNEQYF
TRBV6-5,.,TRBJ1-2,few,TGTGCCAGCAGTTACTCTAACGACTATGGCTACACCTTC,CASSYSNDYGYTF
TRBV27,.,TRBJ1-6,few,TGTGCCAGCAGCGATAGGGGGTTAGGGAATTCACCCCTCCACTTT,CASSDRGLGNSPLHF
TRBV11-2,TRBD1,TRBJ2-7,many,TGTGCCAGCAGGACCAGGGGGCAGTACGAGCAGTACTTC,CASRTRGQYEQYF
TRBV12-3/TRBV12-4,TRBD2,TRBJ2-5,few,TGTGCCAGCAGTTTCCGACTAGCGGAGACCCAGTACTTC,CASSFRLAETQYF
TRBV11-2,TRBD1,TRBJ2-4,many,TGTGCCAGCAGCTCGGCCGTCATCGTGACAGGGGGGCAAGCCAAAAACATTCAGTACTTC,CASSSAVIVTGGQAKNIQYF
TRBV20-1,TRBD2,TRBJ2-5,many,TGCAGTGCTAGGGGATCGGGTAGCGGGAGAATAGAGACCCAGTACTTC,CSARGSGSGRIETQYF
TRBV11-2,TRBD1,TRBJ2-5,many,TGTGCCAGCAGTCCCGGGGGACAGGGGGTGGAGACCCAGTACTTC,CASSPGGQGVETQYF
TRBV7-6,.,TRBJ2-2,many,TGTGCCAGCAGCTCCAGCTCCGCCGGGGAGCTGTTTTTT,CASSSSSAGELFF
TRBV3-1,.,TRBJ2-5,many,TGTGCCAGCAGCCCATGGGGCCAAGAGACCCAGTACTTC,CASSPWGQETQYF
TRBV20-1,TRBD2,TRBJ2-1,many,TGCAGTGCTGGGGGGGATCACATCTCCTACAATGAGCAGTTCTTC,CSAGGDHISYNEQFF
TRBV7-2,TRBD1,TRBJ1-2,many,TGTGCCAGCAGCTCCGGACAGGGGGCCGTTGGCTACACCTTC,CASSSGQGAVGYTF
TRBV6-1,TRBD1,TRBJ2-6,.,TGTGCCAGTCGATTGACAGGGGCGGGGGCCAACGTCCTGACTTTC,CASRLTGAGANVLTF
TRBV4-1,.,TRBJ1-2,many,TGCGCCAGCAGCCACGGACAATTGAATAACTATGGCTACACCTTC,CASSHGQLNNYGYTF
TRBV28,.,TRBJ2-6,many,TGTGCCAGCAGTCCCGTACGGGCTGGGGCCAACGTCCTGACTTTC,CASSPVRAGANVLTF
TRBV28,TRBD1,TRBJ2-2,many,TGTGCCAGCAGTCCCGGACAGGGGAGGGCCGGGGAGCTGTTTTTT,CASSPGQGRAGELFF
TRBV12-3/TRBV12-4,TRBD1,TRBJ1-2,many,TGTGCCAGCAGTATACACTCCGGGACAGGGGACGGGTATGGCTACACCTTC,CASSIHSGTGDGYGYTF
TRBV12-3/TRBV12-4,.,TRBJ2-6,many,TGTGCCAGCAGTTTAGTGTCTGGGGCCAACGTCCTGACTTTC,CASSLVSGANVLTF
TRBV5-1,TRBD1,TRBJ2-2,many,TGCGCCAGCCGACAGGGCTTGGCGAACACCGGGGAGCTGTTTTTT,CASRQGLANTGELFF
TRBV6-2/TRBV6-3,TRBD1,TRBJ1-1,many,TGTGCCAGCAGGAGGGGACAGGGCTCGAACACTGAAGCTTTCTTT,CASRRGQGSNTEAFF
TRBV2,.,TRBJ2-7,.,TGTGCCAGCAGTGATTTAGAGCAGTACTTC,CASSDLEQYF
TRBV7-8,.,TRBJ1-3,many,TGTGCCAGCAGCGAAACAGGGCGGGATGGAAACACCATATATTTT,CASSETGRDGNTIYF
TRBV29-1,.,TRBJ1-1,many,TGCAGCGTGACACCCATGAACACTGAAGCTTTCTTT,CSVTPMNTEAFF
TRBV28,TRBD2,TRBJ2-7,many,TGTGCCAGCAGCCTAGAACTAGCGGGAGGCCTCCTCTCCTACGAGCAGTACTTC,CASSLELAGGLLSYEQYF
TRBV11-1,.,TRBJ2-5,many,TGTGCCAGCAGCCCGCTCACCTCGACAGGTGCACTGCAAGAGACCCAGTACTTC,CASSPLTSTGALQETQYF
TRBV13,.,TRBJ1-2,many,TGTGCCAGCAGTCTCCTTCGAGGGGTTGAACACTATGGCTACACCTTC,CASSLLRGVEHYGYTF
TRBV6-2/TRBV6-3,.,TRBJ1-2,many,TGTGCCAGCAGTTACTCGACTGGGGCAATCCCGGATGGCTACACCTTC,CASSYSTGAIPDGYTF
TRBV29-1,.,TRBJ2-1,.,TGCAGCGTTATGGGGCAGGGGCCCTACAATGAGCAGTTCTTC,CSVMGQGPYNEQFF
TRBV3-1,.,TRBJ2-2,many,TGTGCCAGCAGCCCCAAGACTGAGGGAGAATCGGCCGGGGAGCTGTTTTTT,CASSPKTEGESAGELFF
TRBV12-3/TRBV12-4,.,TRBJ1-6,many,TGTGCCAGCTCCCCCAGCGGGGGTAATTCACCCCTCCACTTT,CASSPSGGNSPLHF
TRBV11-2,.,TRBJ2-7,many,TGTGCCAGCATGCCTGCGGGGCCCTCCTACGAGCAGTACTTC,CASMPAGPSYEQYF
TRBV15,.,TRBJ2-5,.,TGTGCCACCAGCAGAGATCGGGCCCAAGAGACCCAGTACTTC,CATSRDRAQETQYF
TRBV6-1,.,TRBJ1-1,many,TGTGCCAGCAGTGAGCTGAGGGGCACTGAAGCTTTCTTT,CASSELRGTEAFF
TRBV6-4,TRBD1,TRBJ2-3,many,TGTGCCAGCAGTGAGGGGACAGGGGGCACAGATACGCAGTATTTT,CASSEGTGGTDTQYF
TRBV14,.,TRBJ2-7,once,TGTGCCAGCAGCCAAGTGTCTAGTTCCCACGAGCAGTACTTC,CASSQVSSSHEQYF
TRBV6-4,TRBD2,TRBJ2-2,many,TGTGCCAGCAGTGACGGGACTAGCACCGGGGAGCTGTTTTTT,CASSDGTSTGELFF
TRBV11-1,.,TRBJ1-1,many,TGTGCCAGCGCCCTAGGCCGGGACACTGAAGCTTTCTTT,CASALGRDTEAFF
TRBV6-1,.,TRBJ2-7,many,TGTGCCAGCAGTGAAGCGCCCCAGTGGGAGCAGTACTTC,CASSEAPQWEQYF